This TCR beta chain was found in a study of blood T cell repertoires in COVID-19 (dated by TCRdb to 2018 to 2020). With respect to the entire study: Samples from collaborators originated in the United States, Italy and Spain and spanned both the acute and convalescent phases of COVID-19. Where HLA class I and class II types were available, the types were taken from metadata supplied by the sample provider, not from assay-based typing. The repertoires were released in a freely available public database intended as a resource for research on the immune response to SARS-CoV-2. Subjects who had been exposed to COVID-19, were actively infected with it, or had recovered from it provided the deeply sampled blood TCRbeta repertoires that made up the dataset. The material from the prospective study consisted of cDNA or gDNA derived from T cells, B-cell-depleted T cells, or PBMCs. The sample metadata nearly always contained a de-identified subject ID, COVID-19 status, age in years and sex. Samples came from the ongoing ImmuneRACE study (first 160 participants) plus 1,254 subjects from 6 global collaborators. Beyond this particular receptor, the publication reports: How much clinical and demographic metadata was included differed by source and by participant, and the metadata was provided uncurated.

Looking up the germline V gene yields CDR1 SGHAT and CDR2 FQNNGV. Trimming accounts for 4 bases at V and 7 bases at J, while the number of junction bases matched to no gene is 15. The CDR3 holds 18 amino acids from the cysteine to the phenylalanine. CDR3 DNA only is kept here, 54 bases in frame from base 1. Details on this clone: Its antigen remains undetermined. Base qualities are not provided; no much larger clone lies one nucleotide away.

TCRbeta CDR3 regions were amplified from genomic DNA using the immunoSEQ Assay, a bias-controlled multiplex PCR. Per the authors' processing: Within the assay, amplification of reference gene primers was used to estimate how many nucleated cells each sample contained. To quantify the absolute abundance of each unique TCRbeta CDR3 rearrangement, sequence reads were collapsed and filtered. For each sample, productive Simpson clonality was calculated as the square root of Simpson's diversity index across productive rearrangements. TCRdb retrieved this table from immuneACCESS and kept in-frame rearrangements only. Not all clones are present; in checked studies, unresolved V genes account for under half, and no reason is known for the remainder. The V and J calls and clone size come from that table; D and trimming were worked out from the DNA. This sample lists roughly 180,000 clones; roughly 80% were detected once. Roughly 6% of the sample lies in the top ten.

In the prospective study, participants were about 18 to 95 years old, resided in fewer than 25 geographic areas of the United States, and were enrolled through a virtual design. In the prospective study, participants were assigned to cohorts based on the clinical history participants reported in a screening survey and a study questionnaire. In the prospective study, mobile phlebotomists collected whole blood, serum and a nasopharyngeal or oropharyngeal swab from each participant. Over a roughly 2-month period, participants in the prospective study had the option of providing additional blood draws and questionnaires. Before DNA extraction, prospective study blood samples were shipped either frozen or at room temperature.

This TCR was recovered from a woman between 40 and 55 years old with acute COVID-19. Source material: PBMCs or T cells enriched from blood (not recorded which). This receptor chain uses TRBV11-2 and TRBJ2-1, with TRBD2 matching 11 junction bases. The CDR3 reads CASSSRYLSGRAINEQFF. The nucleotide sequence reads TGTGCCAGCAGCTCCCGCTATCTTAGCGGGAGGGCCATAAATGAGCAGTTCTTC.